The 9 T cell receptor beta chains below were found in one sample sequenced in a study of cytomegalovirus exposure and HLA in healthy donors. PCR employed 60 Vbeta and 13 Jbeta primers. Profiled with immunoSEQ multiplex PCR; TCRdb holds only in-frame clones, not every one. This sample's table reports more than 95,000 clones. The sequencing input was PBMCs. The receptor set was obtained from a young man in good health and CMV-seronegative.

This CDR3 reads CASSRQINTEAFF. CDR3 DNA sequence: TGTGCCAGCAGTCGACAGATAAACACTGAAGCTTTCTTT. The chain couples TRBV28 to TRBJ1-1; TRBD1 might be the D (5 bases). The CDR3 totals 13 residues. V was cut by 5 bases and J by 2 bases, with 9 bases left in between. In germline, CDR1 is MDHEN, CDR2 SYDVKM.

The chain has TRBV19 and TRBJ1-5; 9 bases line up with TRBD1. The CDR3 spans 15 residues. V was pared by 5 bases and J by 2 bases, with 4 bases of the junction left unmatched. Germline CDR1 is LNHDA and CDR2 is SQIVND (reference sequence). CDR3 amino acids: CASSGQGWGNQPQHF. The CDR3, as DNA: TGTGCCAGTAGTGGACAGGGGTGGGGCAATCAGCCCCAGCATTTT.

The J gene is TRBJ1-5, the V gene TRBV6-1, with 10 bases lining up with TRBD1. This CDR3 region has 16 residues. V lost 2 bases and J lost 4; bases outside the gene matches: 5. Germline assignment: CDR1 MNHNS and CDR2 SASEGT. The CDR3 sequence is CASSEQAGQGNQPQHF. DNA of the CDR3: TGTGCCAGCAGTGAACAGGCGGGACAGGGGAATCAGCCCCAGCATTTT.

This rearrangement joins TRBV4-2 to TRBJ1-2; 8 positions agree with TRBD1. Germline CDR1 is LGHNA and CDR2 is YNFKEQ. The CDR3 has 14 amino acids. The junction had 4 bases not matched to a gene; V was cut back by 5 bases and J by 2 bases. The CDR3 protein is CASSDRQGNYGYTF. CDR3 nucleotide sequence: TGTGCCAGCAGCGATCGACAGGGGAACTATGGCTACACCTTC.

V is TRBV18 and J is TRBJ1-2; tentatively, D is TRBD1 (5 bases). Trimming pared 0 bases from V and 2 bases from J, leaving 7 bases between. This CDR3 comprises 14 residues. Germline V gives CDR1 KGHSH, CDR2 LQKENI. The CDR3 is CASSPPEGNYGYTF. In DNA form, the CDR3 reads TGTGCCAGCTCACCACCGGAGGGGAACTATGGCTACACCTTC.

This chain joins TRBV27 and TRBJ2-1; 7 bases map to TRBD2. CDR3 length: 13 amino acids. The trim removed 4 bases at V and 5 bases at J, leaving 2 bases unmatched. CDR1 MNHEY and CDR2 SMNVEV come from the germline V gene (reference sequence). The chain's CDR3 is CASSSGLNNEQFF. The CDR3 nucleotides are TGTGCCAGCAGTTCGGGACTAAACAATGAGCAGTTCTTC.

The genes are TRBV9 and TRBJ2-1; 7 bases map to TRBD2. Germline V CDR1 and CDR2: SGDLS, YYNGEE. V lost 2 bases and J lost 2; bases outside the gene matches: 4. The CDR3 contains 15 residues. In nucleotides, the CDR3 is TGTGCCAGCAGCGTGGCGGGAGCCACCTACAATGAGCAGTTCTTC. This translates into CASSVAGATYNEQFF.

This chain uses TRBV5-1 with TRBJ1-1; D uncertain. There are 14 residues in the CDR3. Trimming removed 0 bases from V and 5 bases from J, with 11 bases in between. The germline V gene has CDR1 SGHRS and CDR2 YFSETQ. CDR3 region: CASSLDPGGTEAFF. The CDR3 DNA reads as TGCGCCAGCAGCTTGGATCCGGGTGGTACTGAAGCTTTCTTT.

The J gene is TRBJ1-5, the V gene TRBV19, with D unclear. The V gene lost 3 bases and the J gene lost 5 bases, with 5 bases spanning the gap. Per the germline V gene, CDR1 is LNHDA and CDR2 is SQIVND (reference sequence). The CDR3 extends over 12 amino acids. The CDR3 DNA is TGTGCCAGTAGTATCCCTTATCAGCCCCAGCATTTT. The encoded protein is CASSIPYQPQHF.